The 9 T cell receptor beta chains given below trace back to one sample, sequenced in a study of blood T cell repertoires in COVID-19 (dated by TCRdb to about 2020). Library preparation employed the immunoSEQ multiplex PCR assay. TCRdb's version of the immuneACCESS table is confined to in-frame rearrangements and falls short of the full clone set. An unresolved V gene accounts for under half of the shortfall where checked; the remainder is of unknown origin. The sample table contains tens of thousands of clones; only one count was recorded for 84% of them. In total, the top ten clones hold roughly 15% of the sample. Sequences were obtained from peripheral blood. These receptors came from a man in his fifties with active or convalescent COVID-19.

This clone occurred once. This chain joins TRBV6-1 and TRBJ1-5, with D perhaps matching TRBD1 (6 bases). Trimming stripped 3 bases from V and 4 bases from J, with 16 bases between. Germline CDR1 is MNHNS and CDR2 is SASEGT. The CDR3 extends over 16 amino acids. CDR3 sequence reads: CASSDPQQGGNQPQHF. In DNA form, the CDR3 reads TGTGCCAGCAGTGACCCTCAACAGGGTGGGAATCAGCCCCAGCATTTT.

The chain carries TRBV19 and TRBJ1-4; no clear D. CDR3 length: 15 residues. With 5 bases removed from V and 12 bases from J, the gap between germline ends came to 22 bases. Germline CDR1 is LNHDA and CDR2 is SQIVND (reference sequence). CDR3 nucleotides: TGTGCCAGTAGTCCCCCCGGGTCACGAGCGAGGCAACTGTTTTTT. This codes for CASSPPGSRARQLFF. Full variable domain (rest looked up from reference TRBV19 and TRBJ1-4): DGGITQSPKYLFRKEGQNVTLSCEQNLNHDAMYWYRQDPGQGLRLIYYSQIVNDFQKGDIAEGYSVSREKKESFPLTVTSAQKNPTAFYLCASSPPGSRARQLFFGSGTQLSVL.

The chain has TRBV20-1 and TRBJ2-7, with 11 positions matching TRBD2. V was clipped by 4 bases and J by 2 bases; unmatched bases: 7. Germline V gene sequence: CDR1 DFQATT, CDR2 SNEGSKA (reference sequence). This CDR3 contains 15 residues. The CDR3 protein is CSATETSGVPYEQYF. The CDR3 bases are TGCAGTGCTACTGAGACTAGCGGGGTTCCCTACGAGCAGTACTTC.

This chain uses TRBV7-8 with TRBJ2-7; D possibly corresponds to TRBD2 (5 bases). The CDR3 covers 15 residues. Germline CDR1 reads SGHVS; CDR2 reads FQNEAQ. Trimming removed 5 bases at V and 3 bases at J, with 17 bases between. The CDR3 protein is CASSRTAGSDYEQYF. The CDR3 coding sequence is TGTGCCAGCAGCCGTACTGCGGGCTCGGACTACGAGCAGTACTTC.

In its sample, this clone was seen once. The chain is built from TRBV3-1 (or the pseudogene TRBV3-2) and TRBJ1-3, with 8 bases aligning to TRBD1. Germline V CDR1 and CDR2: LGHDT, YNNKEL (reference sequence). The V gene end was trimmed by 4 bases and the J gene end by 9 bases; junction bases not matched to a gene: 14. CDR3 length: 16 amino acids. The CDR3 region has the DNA TGTGCCAGCAGCCGAGAGACAGGGGCCGGGGAAGGCACCATATATTTT. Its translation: CASSRETGAGEGTIYF.

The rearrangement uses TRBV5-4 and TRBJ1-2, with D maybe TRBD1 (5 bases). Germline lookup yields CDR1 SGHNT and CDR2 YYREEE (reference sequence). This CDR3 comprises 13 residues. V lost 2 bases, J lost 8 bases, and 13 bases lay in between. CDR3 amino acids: CASSFQGGEGYTF. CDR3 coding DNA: TGTGCCAGCAGCTTCCAGGGAGGGGAAGGCTACACCTTC.

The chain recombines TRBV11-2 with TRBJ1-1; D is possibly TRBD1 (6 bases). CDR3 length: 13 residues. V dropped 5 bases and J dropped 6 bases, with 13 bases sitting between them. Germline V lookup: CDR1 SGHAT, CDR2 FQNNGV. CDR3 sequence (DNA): TGTGCCAGCAGCCGTATAGGACAGCCTGAAGCTTTCTTT. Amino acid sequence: CASSRIGQPEAFF.

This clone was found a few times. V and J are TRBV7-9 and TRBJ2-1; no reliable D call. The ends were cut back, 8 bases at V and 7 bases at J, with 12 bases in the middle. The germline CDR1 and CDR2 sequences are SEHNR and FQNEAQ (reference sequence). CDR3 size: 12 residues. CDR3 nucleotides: TGTGCCAGCGAGCTGAGCCGGAATGAGCAGTTCTTC. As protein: CASELSRNEQFF.

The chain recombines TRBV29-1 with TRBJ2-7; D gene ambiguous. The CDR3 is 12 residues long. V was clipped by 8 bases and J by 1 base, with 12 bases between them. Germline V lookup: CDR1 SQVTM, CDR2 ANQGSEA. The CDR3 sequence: CSIRVSSYEQYF. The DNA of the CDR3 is TGCAGCATTCGAGTCTCGTCCTACGAGCAGTACTTC.